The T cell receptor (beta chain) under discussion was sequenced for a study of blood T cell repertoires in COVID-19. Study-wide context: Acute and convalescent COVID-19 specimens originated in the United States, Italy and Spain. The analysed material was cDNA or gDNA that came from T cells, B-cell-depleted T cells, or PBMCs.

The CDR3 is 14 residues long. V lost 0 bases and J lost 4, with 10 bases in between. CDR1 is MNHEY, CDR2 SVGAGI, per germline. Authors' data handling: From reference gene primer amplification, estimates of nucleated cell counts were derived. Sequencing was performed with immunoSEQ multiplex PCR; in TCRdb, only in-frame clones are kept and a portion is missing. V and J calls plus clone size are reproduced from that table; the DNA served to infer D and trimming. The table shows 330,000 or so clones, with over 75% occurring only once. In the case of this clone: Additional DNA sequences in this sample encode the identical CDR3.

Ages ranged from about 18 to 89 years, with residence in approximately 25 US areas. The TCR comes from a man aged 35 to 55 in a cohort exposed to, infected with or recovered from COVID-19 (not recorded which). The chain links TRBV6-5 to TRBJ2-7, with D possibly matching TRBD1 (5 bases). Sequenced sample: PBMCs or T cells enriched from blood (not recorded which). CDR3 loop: CASSYSRGPYEQYF. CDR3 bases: TGTGCCAGCAGTTACTCAAGGGGTCCTTACGAGCAGTACTTC.